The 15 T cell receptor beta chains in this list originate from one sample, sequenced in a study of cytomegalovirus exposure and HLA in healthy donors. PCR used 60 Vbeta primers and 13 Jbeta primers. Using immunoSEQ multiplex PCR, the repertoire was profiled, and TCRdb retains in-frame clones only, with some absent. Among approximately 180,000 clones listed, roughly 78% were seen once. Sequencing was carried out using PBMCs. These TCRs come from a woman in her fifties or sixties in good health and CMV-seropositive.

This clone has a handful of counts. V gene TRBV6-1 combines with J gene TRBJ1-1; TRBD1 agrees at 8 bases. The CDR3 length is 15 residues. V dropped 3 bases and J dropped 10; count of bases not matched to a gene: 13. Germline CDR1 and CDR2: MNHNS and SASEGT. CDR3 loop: CASSDLGRGRGGAFF. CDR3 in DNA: TGTGCCAGCAGTGACCTTGGCAGGGGGCGCGGAGGAGCTTTCTTT.

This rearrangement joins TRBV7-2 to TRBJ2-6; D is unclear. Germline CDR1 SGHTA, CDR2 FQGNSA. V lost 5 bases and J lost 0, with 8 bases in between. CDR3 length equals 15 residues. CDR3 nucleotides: TGTGCCAGCAGCCCACAGCTCTCTGGGGCCAACGTCCTGACTTTC. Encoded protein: CASSPQLSGANVLTF.

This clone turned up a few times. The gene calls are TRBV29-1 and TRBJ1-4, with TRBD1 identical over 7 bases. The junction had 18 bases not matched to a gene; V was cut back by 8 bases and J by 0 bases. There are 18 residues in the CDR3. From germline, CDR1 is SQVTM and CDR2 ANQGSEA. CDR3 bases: TGCAGCTCAAATCGACAGGGCCTCGGCCTGACAACTAATGAAAAACTGTTTTTT. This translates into CSSNRQGLGLTTNEKLFF.

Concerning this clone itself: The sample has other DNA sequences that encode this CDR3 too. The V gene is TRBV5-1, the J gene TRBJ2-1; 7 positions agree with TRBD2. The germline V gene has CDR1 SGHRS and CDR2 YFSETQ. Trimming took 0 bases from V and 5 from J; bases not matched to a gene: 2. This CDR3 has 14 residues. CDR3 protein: CASSLGGLDNEQFF. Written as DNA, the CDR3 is TGCGCCAGCAGCTTGGGAGGACTAGACAATGAGCAGTTCTTC.

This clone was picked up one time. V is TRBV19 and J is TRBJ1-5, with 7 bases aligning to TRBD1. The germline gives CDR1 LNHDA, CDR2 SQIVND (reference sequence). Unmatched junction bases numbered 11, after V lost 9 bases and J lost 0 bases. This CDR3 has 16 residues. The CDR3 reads CARKRCGTVSNQPQHF. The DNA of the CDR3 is TGTGCCAGGAAGAGATGTGGGACAGTTAGCAATCAGCCCCAGCATTTT.

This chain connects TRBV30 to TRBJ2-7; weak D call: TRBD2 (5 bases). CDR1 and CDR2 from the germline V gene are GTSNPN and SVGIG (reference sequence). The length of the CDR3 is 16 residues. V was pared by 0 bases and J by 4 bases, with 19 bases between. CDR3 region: CAWSVPPGFEIYEQYF. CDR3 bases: TGTGCCTGGAGTGTTCCTCCGGGGTTCGAGATTTACGAGCAGTACTTC.

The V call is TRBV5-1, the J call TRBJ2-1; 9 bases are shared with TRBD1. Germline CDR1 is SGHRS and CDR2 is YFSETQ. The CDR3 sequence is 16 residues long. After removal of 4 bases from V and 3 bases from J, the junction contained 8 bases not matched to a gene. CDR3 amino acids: CASSPSTGQGYNEQFF. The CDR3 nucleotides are TGCGCCAGCAGCCCATCAACGGGACAGGGCTACAATGAGCAGTTCTTC.

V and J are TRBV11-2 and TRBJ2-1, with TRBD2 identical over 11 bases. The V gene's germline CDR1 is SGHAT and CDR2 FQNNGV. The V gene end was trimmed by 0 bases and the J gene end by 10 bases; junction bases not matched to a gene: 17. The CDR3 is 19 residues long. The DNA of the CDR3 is TGTGCCAGCAGCTTAGATTCGCGGACAAACGGACCTAGCGGGGGGGAGCAGTTCTTC. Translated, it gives CASSLDSRTNGPSGGEQFF.

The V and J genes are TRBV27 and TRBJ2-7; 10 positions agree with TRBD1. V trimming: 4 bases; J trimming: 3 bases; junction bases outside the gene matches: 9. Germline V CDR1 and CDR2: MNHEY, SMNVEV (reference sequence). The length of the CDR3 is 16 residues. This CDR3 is CASSSDRGLGLYEQYF. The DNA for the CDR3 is TGTGCCAGCAGTTCCGACAGGGGGCTGGGACTCTACGAGCAGTACTTC.

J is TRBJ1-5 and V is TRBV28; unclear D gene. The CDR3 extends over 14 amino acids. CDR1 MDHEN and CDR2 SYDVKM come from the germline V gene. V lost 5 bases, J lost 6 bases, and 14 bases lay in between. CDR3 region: CASSTVPFTQPQHF. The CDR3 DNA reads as TGTGCCAGCAGTACGGTCCCGTTTACTCAGCCCCAGCATTTT. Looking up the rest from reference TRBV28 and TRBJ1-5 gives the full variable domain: DVKVTQSSRYLVKRTGEKVFLECVQDMDHENMFWYRQDPGLGLRLIYFSYDVKMKEKGDIPEGYSVSREKKERFSLILESASTNQTSMYLCASSTVPFTQPQHFGDGTRLSIL.

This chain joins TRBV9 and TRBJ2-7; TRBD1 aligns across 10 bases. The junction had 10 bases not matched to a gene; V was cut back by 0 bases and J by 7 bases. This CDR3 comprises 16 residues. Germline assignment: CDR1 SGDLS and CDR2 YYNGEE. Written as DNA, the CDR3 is TGTGCCAGCAGCGTAGGGGGGGGGACAGGGGTGGATGAGCAGTACTTC. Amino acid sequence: CASSVGGGTGVDEQYF.

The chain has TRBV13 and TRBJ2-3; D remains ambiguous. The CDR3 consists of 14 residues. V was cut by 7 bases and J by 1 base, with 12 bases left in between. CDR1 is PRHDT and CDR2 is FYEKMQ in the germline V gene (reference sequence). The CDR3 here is CASKKAVGTDTQYF. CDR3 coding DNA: TGTGCCAGCAAGAAAGCCGTGGGCACAGATACGCAGTATTTT. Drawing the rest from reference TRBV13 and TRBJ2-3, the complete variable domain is AAGVIQSPRHLIKEKRETATLKCYPIPRHDTVYWYQQGPGQDPQFLISFYEKMQSDKGSIPDRFSAQQFSDYHSELNMSSLELGDSALYFCASKKAVGTDTQYFGPGTRLTVL.

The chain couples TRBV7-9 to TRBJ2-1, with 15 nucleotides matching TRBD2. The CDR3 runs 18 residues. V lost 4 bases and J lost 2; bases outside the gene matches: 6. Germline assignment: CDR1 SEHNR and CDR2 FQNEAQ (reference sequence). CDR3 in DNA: TGTGCCAGCAGCTGGACTAGCGGGGGGGCCGGGACCTACAATGAGCAGTTCTTC. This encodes CASSWTSGGAGTYNEQFF. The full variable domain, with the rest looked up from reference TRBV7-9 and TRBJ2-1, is DTGVSQNPRHKITKRGQNVTFRCDPISEHNRLYWYRQTLGQGPEFLTYFQNEAQLEKSRLLSDRFSAERPKGSFSTLEIQRTEQGDSAMYLCASSWTSGGAGTYNEQFFGPGTRLTVL.

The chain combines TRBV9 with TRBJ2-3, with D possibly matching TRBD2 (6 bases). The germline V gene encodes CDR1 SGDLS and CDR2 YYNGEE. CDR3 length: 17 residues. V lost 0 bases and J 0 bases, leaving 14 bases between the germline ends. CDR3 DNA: TGTGCCAGCAGCGTAGGTTCCGGCGGGGCGAGCACAGATACGCAGTATTTT. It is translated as CASSVGSGGASTDTQYF.

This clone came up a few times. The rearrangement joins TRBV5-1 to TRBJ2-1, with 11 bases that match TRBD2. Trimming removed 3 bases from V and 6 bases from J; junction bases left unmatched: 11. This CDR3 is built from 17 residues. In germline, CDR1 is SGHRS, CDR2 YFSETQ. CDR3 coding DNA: TGCGCCAGCAGCTGGAGCCCGGGACTAGCGGCCCTCAATGAGCAGTTCTTC. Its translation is CASSWSPGLAALNEQFF. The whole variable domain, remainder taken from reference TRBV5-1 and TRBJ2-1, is KAGVTQTPRYLIKTRGQQVTLSCSPISGHRSVSWYQQTPGQGLQFLFEYFSETQRNKGNFPGRFSGRQFSNSRSEMNVSTLELGDSALYLCASSWSPGLAALNEQFFGPGTRLTVL.